These 2 T cell receptor beta chains share one sample of origin, sequenced in a study of graft-versus-host responses after intestinal transplantation. Only in-frame clones appear in the TCRdb table, and some are missing; sequencing was by immunoSEQ multiplex PCR. The sample includes some 23,000 clones, roughly four fifths of them seen just once. Antigens for these TCRs are unknown. The sample in question was unstimulated CD8+ T cells sorted from spleen or lymph node cells, obtained before transplant. The receptors were gathered from a human donor who was the organ donor for an intestinal transplant.

The gene calls are TRBV19 and TRBJ2-5; TRBD1 might be the D (6 bases). The J call may not be correct, given that the DNA end is closer to TRBJ2-7. The CDR3 totals 13 residues. Germline CDR1 reads LNHDA; CDR2 reads SQIVND (reference sequence). This chain's CDR3 is CADGQNLSYEQYF. The CDR3 DNA sequence: TGTGCCGACGGACAGAATCTTTCCTACGAGCAGTACTTC.

This chain uses TRBV6-5 with TRBJ2-2, with D maybe TRBD1 (6 bases). CDR1 is MNHEY and CDR2 is SVGAGI in the germline V gene. This CDR3 comprises 15 residues. Trimming took 0 bases from V and 6 from J, leaving 11 bases between them. The CDR3 loop reads CASSYSLTGSGELFF. The CDR3 nucleotides are TGTGCCAGCAGTTACTCGCTTACAGGGTCCGGGGAGCTGTTTTTT.